This T cell receptor (beta chain) derives from a study of identifying expanded T cells in peripheral blood. Germline-derived CDR1 and CDR2 are MNHEY and SMNVEV (reference sequence). The CDR3 has 14 amino acids. V dropped 4 bases and J dropped 6; count of bases not matched to a gene: 7. Clones were read by immunoSEQ multiplex PCR, and TCRdb kept only the in-frame ones, dropping some. The sample carries around 100,000 clones, 80% to 90% recorded once. Study outcomes and limitations: About 1.2 clones differed between technical replicates, versus approximately 17 and 20 over time.

On this clone itself: Its antigen is still unknown.

The rearrangement joins TRBV27 to TRBJ2-5, with 8 nucleotides matching TRBD2. The sample was blood. This clonotype originated in a person aged 18 to 75 in good health. The CDR3 spells CASSSSSGLKTQYF. The DNA for the CDR3 is TGTGCCAGCAGTTCGTCTAGCGGGTTAAAGACCCAGTACTTC.